This T cell receptor (beta chain) was captured by sequencing in a study of metastatic and nonmetastatic thyroid tumors. The wider study: Patients with malignant and benign thyroid disease provided blood and tumor or nodule tissue, whose repertoires were compared.

Study processing details: CDR3 was compared across clinicopathological groups, and the resulting differences were used to build a distant-metastasis classifier for papillary thyroid cancer. With MiXCR, TCRdb reprocessed the PCR reads. The authors' filters were not applied to this entry. Among tens of thousands of clones listed, about a sixth were seen once. The table lists this clone with many counts. What it recognizes is unknown. Not a single patient had been given any form of treatment at any point before undergoing thyroid surgery. CDR1 and CDR2 (germline): DFQATT, SNEGSKA (reference sequence). The CDR3 has 16 residues. The V end lost 1 base, the J end lost 0 bases, and 15 bases lay between the germline ends. Study-level results: Reports indicated that malignant thyroid tumors showed significantly higher TCR beta diversity than benign nodules did, in blood and tumor.

Sequencing was performed on blood. The clonotype originates from a female donor with papillary thyroid cancer or a benign thyroid nodule (not recorded which). Some clones in this sample may be carry-over from other donors' samples. The chain recombines TRBV20-1 with TRBJ1-1; D gene uncertain. CDR3: CSARARGQVLNTEAFF. DNA of the CDR3: TGCAGTGCTAGAGCCCGAGGTCAGGTCTTGAACACTGAAGCTTTCTTT.